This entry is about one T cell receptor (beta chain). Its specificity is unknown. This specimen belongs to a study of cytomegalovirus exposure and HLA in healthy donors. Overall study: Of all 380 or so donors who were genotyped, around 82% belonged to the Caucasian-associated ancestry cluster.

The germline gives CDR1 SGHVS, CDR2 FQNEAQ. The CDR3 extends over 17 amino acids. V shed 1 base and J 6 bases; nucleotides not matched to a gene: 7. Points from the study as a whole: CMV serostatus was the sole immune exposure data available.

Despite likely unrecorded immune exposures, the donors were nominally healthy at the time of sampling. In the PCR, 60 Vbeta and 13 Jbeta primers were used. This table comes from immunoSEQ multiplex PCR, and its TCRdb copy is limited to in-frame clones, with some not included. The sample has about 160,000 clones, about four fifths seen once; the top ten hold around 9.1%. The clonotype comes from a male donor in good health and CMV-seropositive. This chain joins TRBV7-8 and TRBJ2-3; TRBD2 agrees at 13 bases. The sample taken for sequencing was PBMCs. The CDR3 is CASSLVVTSGRIDTQYF. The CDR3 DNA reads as TGTGCCAGCAGCTTAGTAGTGACTAGCGGGAGGATTGATACGCAGTATTTT.